This section outlines one T cell receptor (beta chain) sequence together with its context. What it binds is unknown. This sample is drawn from a study of T cells in Graves' hyperthyroidism and ophthalmopathy. Study-level results: Expanded thyroid clonotypes (above 0.001) were mostly also found in blood.

The CDR3 is 17 residues long. Germline V gene data show CDR1 as MNHNS and CDR2 as SASEGT. Trimming removed 1 base from V and 14 bases from J; junction bases left unmatched: 16. Amplified TCR beta CDR3 regions came from RNA transcripts. Carried out on the TCR CDR3, a first-round RT-PCR used the HTBI primer set. MiXCR, applied by TCRdb to the multiplex PCR reads, yields one record per CDR3 protein. There are hundreds of thousands of distinct CDR3 sequences in the sample; 38% occur only once, and 7% to 10% lies in the top ten. Patients aged 18 to 65 with hyperthyroidism were newly diagnosed, with duration under 2 months. Patients having uncontrolled infection, another autoimmune disease, pregnancy or lactation were not included. On the basis of clinical symptoms, serum thyroxine and TRAb, thyroid ultrasound and orbital computed tomography, diagnoses were made.

This clonotype was sampled from a man between 18 and 35 years old with Graves' hyperthyroidism. The sequenced sample consisted of blood. The chain joins TRBV6-1 to TRBJ1-6; 8 bases agree with TRBD1. CDR3 sequence reads: CASSEVGTGTPWPSLHF. Here the CDR3 DNA reads TGTGCCAGCAGTGAAGTAGGGACAGGAACGCCCTGGCCATCCCTCCACTTT.